This T cell receptor (beta chain) was observed in a study of technical replicates of blood from a handful of donors. This clone has only one observation. This CDR3 is built from 15 residues. The ends were cut back, 6 bases at V and 4 bases at J, with 18 bases in the middle. Germline-derived CDR1 and CDR2 are MNHNY and SVGAGI (reference sequence). Generated by immunoSEQ multiplex PCR, the TCRdb table keeps only in-frame clones and is missing some. The table records around 50,000 clones, 95% to 96% of them present only once. The chain employs TRBV6-6 and TRBJ1-1, with TRBD1 as a possible D gene (5 bases). The material sequenced was T cells isolated from PBMCs. The clonotype was recovered from a human donor in good health. The CDR3 DNA sequence: TGTGCCAGCAGCCGTTATCAGGGCGAGAGCACTGAAGCTTTCTTT. Encoded protein: CASSRYQGESTEAFF.